This TCR beta chain stems from a study of OX40 agonist ivuxolimab in advanced cancers. Overall study context: Eligibility admitted prior anti-PD-1, anti-PD-L1 or anti-CTLA-4 therapy; roughly 39% had some.

Data came from immunoSEQ multiplex PCR; TCRdb stores just in-frame clones and leaves some out. The table lists about 64,000 clones, 82% of them singletons, with approximately 5% in the top ten. Study results and caveats: The mean number of expanded clones was higher in CD8+ T cells than in CD4+. There was clonal expansion of CD4+ and CD8+ blood T cells by week 6 at 0.1 to 3.0 mg/kg.

Points on this clone: Its antigen is as yet unknown.

In germline, CDR1 is LNHDA, CDR2 SQIVND (reference sequence). This CDR3 comprises 16 residues. V was shortened by 6 bases and J by 0 bases, with 15 bases between the two germline ends. This sample comprised CD4+ or CD8+ T cells sorted from blood, obtained in a trial of the OX40 agonist ivuxolimab. This clonotype was sampled from an adult with an advanced solid tumor such as melanoma, head and neck, liver or kidney cancer. The V call is TRBV19, the J call TRBJ1-5; perhaps TRBD1 as D (5 bases). The CDR3 nucleotides are TGTGCCAGTAGCGTATCACCGGACAATAGCAATCAGCCCCAGCATTTT. Its protein is CASSVSPDNSNQPQHF.